The 18 T cell receptor beta chains given below trace back to one sample, sequenced in a study of blood T cell repertoires in COVID-19. Generated by immunoSEQ multiplex PCR, the TCRdb table keeps only in-frame clones and is missing some. This sample has about 87,000 clones; more than 75% occur once, and the top ten carry over 5%. The material sequenced was peripheral blood. Every receptor here comes from a man aged 40-50 years with acute or convalescent COVID-19.

The chain couples TRBV2 to TRBJ1-2; D unclear. Trimming took off 3 bases at V and 4 bases at J, with 15 bases between the two ends. Germline V CDR1 and CDR2: SNHLY, FYNNEI. The CDR3 runs 15 residues. The CDR3 protein is CASSDMLGSVYGYTF. DNA for the CDR3: TGTGCCAGCAGTGATATGCTGGGGAGCGTCTATGGCTACACCTTC. Full variable domain (outside the CDR3, taken from reference TRBV2 and TRBJ1-2): EPEVTQTPSHQVTQMGQEVILRCVPISNHLYFYWYRQILGQKVEFLVSFYNNEISEKSEIFDDQFSVERPDGSNFTLKIRSTKLEDSAMYFCASSDMLGSVYGYTFGSGTRLTVV.

The chain couples TRBV27 to TRBJ2-5; tentative D call: TRBD2 (6 bases). The V gene lost 10 bases and the J gene lost 4 bases, with 13 bases spanning the gap. The V gene's germline CDR1 is MNHEY and CDR2 SMNVEV (reference sequence). This CDR3 contains 12 residues. The CDR3 loop reads CATRVGGETQYF. Written as DNA, the CDR3 is TGTGCCACCAGGGTGGGGGGAGAGACCCAGTACTTC.

The chain joins TRBV12-3 or TRBV12-4 to TRBJ1-2; possible D gene TRBD1, 6 bases. V lost 6 bases and J lost 6, with 14 bases in between. This CDR3 has 13 residues. CDR3 protein: CASSRGVQDGYTF. In DNA form, the CDR3 reads TGTGCCAGCAGCAGGGGAGTCCAAGATGGCTACACCTTC.

This chain connects TRBV5-1 to TRBJ2-7; TRBD1 matches at 7 bases. There are 14 residues in the CDR3. In germline, CDR1 is SGHRS, CDR2 YFSETQ. Trimming at V came to 3 bases and at J to 7 bases, leaving 10 bases not matched to a gene. Here the CDR3 DNA reads TGCGCCAGCAGCTGGGACAGACCCTCGGGGGAGCAGTACTTC. Amino acids: CASSWDRPSGEQYF.

J is TRBJ1-1 and V is TRBV25-1; D may be TRBD1 (6 bases). Germline CDR1 and CDR2: MGHDK and SYGVNS. V was shortened by 4 bases and J by 4 bases, with 16 bases between the two germline ends. This CDR3 spans 15 amino acids. The CDR3 coding sequence is TGTGCCAGCAGTGGAGTGGGAAGGGGGACCACTGAAGCTTTCTTT. Residues: CASSGVGRGTTEAFF.

The chain uses TRBV10-2 and TRBJ2-3; 7 bases line up with TRBD2. Trimming cost V 5 bases and J 0 bases; bases outside gene matches: 8. From germline, CDR1 is WSHSY and CDR2 SAAADI. CDR3 length equals 16 residues. As DNA, the CDR3 is TGCGCCAGCAGTTCCTCCGGGACTATCAGCACAGATACGCAGTATTTT. Protein: CASSSSGTISTDTQYF.

This chain links TRBV29-1 with TRBJ1-1; possible D gene TRBD1, 6 bases. This CDR3 spans 13 amino acids. Trimming cost V 6 bases and J 8 bases, with 19 bases left between them. The V gene's germline CDR1 is SQVTM and CDR2 ANQGSEA. The CDR3 sequence is CSVPDRFQGEAFF. CDR3 DNA: TGCAGCGTCCCCGACAGGTTCCAGGGGGAAGCTTTCTTT.

The gene calls are TRBV21-1 and TRBJ1-1; TRBD1, as called in the table, went unchecked against the DNA. TRBV21-1 is an annotated pseudogene. The CDR3 totals 16 residues. The CDR3 loop reads CASSKGPVRGFTEAFF. In DNA form, the CDR3 reads TGTGCCAGCAGCAAAGGTCCCGTAAGGGGATTCACTGAAGCTTTCTTT.

The V call is TRBV6-5, the J call TRBJ2-1; the match to TRBD2 covers 9 bases. Germline CDR1 reads MNHEY; CDR2 reads SVGAGI. This CDR3 comprises 16 residues. After removal of 2 bases from V and 6 bases from J, the junction contained 8 bases not matched to a gene. The CDR3 reads CASSYPAGGPRNEQFF. The CDR3 region has the DNA TGTGCCAGCAGTTACCCAGCGGGGGGTCCCCGCAATGAGCAGTTCTTC.

This chain joins TRBV12-3 or TRBV12-4 and TRBJ1-5, with a possible D match to TRBD1 (6 bases). The CDR3 is made up of 13 amino acids. V lost 8 bases and J 6 bases, leaving 14 bases between the germline ends. The CDR3 is CASDQGGGQPQHF. The CDR3 bases are TGTGCCAGCGATCAGGGAGGGGGTCAGCCCCAGCATTTT.

The chain carries TRBV6-1 and TRBJ1-3, with D perhaps matching TRBD1 (5 bases). V lost 4 bases and J lost 0, with 13 bases in between. From germline, CDR1 is MNHNS and CDR2 SASEGT. This CDR3 has 16 residues. The CDR3 sequence: CASSAVQVRSGNTIYF. CDR3 in DNA: TGTGCCAGCAGTGCTGTACAGGTCCGCTCTGGAAACACCATATATTTT.

This clone was seen once. V is TRBV30 and J is TRBJ1-5; TRBD1 might be the D (5 bases). V was pared by 0 bases and J by 4 bases, with 10 bases between. CDR1 GTSNPN and CDR2 SVGIG come from the germline V gene (reference sequence). This CDR3 is built from 14 residues. CDR3 bases: TGTGCCTGGAGTGTCGGGGGTGGAAATCAGCCCCAGCATTTT. This codes for CAWSVGGGNQPQHF.

This clone is a singleton in its sample. The chain carries TRBV10-2 and TRBJ1-1; 9 nucleotides agree with TRBD1. Germline assignment: CDR1 WSHSY and CDR2 SAAADI. Trimming took 10 bases from V and 3 from J; bases not matched to a gene: 6. This CDR3 is built from 13 residues. CDR3 in DNA: TGCGCCATTAACAGGGGGCCGGACACTGAAGCTTTCTTT. Translating it yields CAINRGPDTEAFF.

J is TRBJ1-5 and V is TRBV24-1; D is possibly TRBD1 (6 bases). CDR3 length: 20 amino acids. CDR1 and CDR2 (germline): KGHDR, SFDVKD. The V end was cut by 4 bases, the J end by 4 bases, with 28 bases between. The DNA of the CDR3 is TGTGCCACCAGTGACGCCCGGGACACTCTAATTTCATGTTGTAATCAGCCCCAGCATTTT. It is translated as CATSDARDTLISCCNQPQHF.

This chain uses TRBV28 with TRBJ1-2; D is undetermined. The germline CDR1 and CDR2 sequences are MDHEN and SYDVKM. The CDR3 extends over 13 amino acids. Trimming cost V 3 bases and J 1 base, with 6 bases left between them. The CDR3 DNA sequence: TGTGCCAGCAGTTTCAACGGTAACTATGGCTACACCTTC. It translates to CASSFNGNYGYTF.

The chain recombines TRBV11-1 with TRBJ2-5; D ambiguous. The ends were cut back, 3 bases at V and 5 bases at J, with 7 bases in the middle. CDR3 size: 12 residues. CDR1 is SGHAT and CDR2 is FQDESV in the germline V gene (reference sequence). The CDR3 nucleotides read TGTGCCAGCAGCTTCGGTGTGGAGACCCAGTACTTC. It translates to CASSFGVETQYF.

The genes are TRBV10-3 and TRBJ1-3, with a weak D call TRBD1 (5 bases). V dropped 3 bases and J dropped 4 bases, with 10 bases sitting between them. Germline V gene sequence: CDR1 ENHRY, CDR2 SYGVKD. The CDR3 consists of 14 residues. CDR3 residues: CAISESRTGNTIYF. In DNA, the CDR3 is TGTGCCATCAGTGAATCCCGGACAGGAAACACCATATATTTT.

The gene calls are TRBV27 and TRBJ2-1; D unresolved. V was pared by 4 bases and J by 0 bases, with 16 bases between. CDR1 is MNHEY and CDR2 is SMNVEV in the germline V gene (reference sequence). The CDR3 has 17 residues. The CDR3 protein is CASSSSTVMYSYNEQFF. The CDR3 bases are TGTGCCAGCAGTTCGTCTACGGTTATGTACTCCTACAATGAGCAGTTCTTC.